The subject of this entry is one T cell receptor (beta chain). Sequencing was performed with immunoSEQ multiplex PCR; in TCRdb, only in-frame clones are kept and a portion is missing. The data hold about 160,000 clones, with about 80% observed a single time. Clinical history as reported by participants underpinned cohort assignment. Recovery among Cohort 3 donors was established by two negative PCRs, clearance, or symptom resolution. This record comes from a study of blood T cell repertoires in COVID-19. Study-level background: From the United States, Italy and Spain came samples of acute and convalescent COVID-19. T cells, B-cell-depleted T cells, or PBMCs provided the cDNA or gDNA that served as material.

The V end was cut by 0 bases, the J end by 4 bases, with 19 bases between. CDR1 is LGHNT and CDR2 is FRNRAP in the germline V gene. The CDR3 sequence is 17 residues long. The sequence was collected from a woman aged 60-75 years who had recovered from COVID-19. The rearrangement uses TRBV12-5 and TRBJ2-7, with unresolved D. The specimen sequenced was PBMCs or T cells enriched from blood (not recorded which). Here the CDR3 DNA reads TGTGCTAGTGGTTTGGTACGAATCGCAGGAATTTTGTACGAGCAGTACTTC. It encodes CASGLVRIAGILYEQYF.